The 12 T cell receptor beta chains in this list originate from one sample, sequenced in a study of blood T cell repertoires in COVID-19. The method was immunoSEQ multiplex PCR; TCRdb's version includes in-frame clones alone and lacks a portion of them. The sample holds tens of thousands of clones, more than 75% seen once. Sequenced material: peripheral blood. Receptors were obtained from a woman aged 70-85 years with acute or convalescent COVID-19.

V gene TRBV5-1 combines with J gene TRBJ1-4; 8 bases line up with TRBD1. Germline CDR1 reads SGHRS; CDR2 reads YFSETQ. With 0 bases clipped from V and 6 bases from J, the junction kept 7 bases outside the gene matches. The CDR3 is 16 amino acids. The DNA of the CDR3 is TGCGCCAGCAGCTTGGCAGCCGGGACAGGCGATGAAAAACTGTTTTTT. Translation: CASSLAAGTGDEKLFF. Filled out from reference TRBV5-1 and TRBJ1-4, the complete variable domain reads KAGVTQTPRYLIKTRGQQVTLSCSPISGHRSVSWYQQTPGQGLQFLFEYFSETQRNKGNFPGRFSGRQFSNSRSEMNVSTLELGDSALYLCASSLAAGTGDEKLFFGSGTQLSVL.

V usage is TRBV30 and J usage is TRBJ2-7; TRBD2 is a possible D gene (6 bases). V gave up 2 bases and J gave up 2 bases, with 16 bases separating them. This CDR3 region has 15 residues. The V gene's germline CDR1 is GTSNPN and CDR2 SVGIG (reference sequence). In DNA, the CDR3 is TGTGCCTGGAGTCTGACCGGGGGTCCCCCCTACGAGCAGTACTTC. Translated, it gives CAWSLTGGPPYEQYF.

This chain joins TRBV5-8 and TRBJ2-3, with D possibly matching TRBD2 (6 bases). This CDR3 region has 14 residues. CDR1 and CDR2 (germline): SGHTS, YDEGEE. V shed 4 bases and J shed 0 bases, with 9 bases lying between them. The CDR3 sequence is CASSPLASTDTQYF. CDR3 nucleotides: TGTGCCAGCAGCCCACTAGCCAGCACAGATACGCAGTATTTT.

This chain joins TRBV10-3 and TRBJ2-3; weak D call: TRBD2 (6 bases). This CDR3 is built from 15 residues. CDR1 and CDR2 from the germline V gene are ENHRY and SYGVKD. Trimming took 1 base from V and 3 from J, leaving 11 bases between them. CDR3 in DNA: TGTGCCATCAGTGAGTTGGCGGGGAGAACAGATACGCAGTATTTT. It is translated as CAISELAGRTDTQYF.

The V and J genes are TRBV9 and TRBJ2-7; the match to TRBD2 covers 11 bases. The trim removed 0 bases at V and 5 bases at J, leaving 7 bases unmatched. Per germline, CDR1 SGDLS and CDR2 YYNGEE. This CDR3 spans 16 amino acids. The CDR3 is CASSVGPSSGGHEQYF. DNA of the CDR3: TGTGCCAGCAGCGTAGGTCCCTCTAGCGGGGGGCACGAGCAGTACTTC.

J is TRBJ1-5 and V is TRBV6-5; 9 bases line up with TRBD1. V shed 5 bases and J 6 bases; nucleotides not matched to a gene: 2. CDR1 and CDR2 from the germline V gene are MNHEY and SVGAGI. The CDR3 totals 13 residues. The CDR3 sequence is CASSRTGAQPQHF. CDR3 nucleotide sequence: TGTGCCAGCAGTCGGACAGGGGCTCAGCCCCAGCATTTT.

The V and J genes are TRBV28 and TRBJ1-4; D is unresolved. Germline V lookup: CDR1 MDHEN, CDR2 SYDVKM. The V and J ends lost 2 bases and 7 bases respectively, with 5 bases between them. CDR3 length: 12 amino acids. The CDR3 protein is CASSLLSEKLFF. The CDR3 nucleotides read TGTGCCAGCAGTTTACTAAGTGAAAAACTGTTTTTT.

The gene calls are TRBV7-2 and TRBJ1-1; 8 bases fit TRBD1. The CDR3 runs to 14 residues. Germline CDR1 SGHTA, CDR2 FQGNSA. V was clipped by 2 bases and J by 4 bases; unmatched bases: 3. CDR3 nucleotide sequence: TGTGCCAGCAGCTTATCAGGGGGCGGCACTGAAGCTTTCTTT. This sequence encodes CASSLSGGGTEAFF.

The gene calls are TRBV3-1 (or the pseudogene TRBV3-2) and TRBJ1-1; TRBD1 matches 7 bases. CDR1 and CDR2 (germline): LGHDT, YNNKEL (reference sequence). The length of the CDR3 is 13 residues. Germline trimming cut 4 bases from V and 3 bases from J; bases unmatched to any gene: 2. Written as DNA, the CDR3 is TGTGCCAGCAGCCCTCAGGGGGACACTGAAGCTTTCTTT. It translates to CASSPQGDTEAFF.

CDR3 region: CASSSGLAGGVDEQFF. The DNA of the CDR3 is TGTGCCAGCAGCTCGGGACTAGCGGGAGGGGTCGATGAGCAGTTCTTC. The chain has TRBV5-8 and TRBJ2-1; 16 nucleotides match TRBD2. With 3 bases clipped from V and 8 bases from J, the junction kept 5 bases outside the gene matches. The germline V gene has CDR1 SGHTS and CDR2 YDEGEE. There are 16 residues in the CDR3.

The chain uses TRBV7-2 and TRBJ2-7, with TRBD2 matching 7 bases. The CDR3 extends over 14 amino acids. The germline CDR1 and CDR2 sequences are SGHTA and FQGNSA. Trimming cost V 2 bases and J 2 bases; bases outside gene matches: 3. The CDR3 nucleotides are TGTGCCAGCAGCTTACCGGGAGGCCCCTACGAGCAGTACTTC. Protein product: CASSLPGGPYEQYF.

The rearrangement links TRBV4-3 to TRBJ2-7; 7 nucleotides agree with TRBD2. J was trimmed by 5 bases and V by 5 bases; bases with no gene match: 12. The germline V gene has CDR1 LGHNA and CDR2 YSLEER. There are 15 residues in the CDR3. The CDR3 DNA reads TGCGCCAGCAGCTCCCAGCGGGGACCCAGGGACGAGCAGTACTTC. It is translated as CASSSQRGPRDEQYF.